This entry describes one T cell receptor (beta chain). This sample is drawn from a study of blood T cell repertoires in COVID-19. Background on the study: T cells, B-cell-depleted T cells, or PBMCs supplied cDNA or gDNA.

Germline lookup yields CDR1 SQVTM and CDR2 ANQGSEA. This CDR3 is built from 18 residues. V was clipped by 2 bases and J by 1 base; unmatched bases: 12. Authors' methods: Estimates of nucleated cell counts were drawn from the amplification of reference gene primers. Only in-frame clones appear in the TCRdb table, and some are missing; sequencing was by immunoSEQ multiplex PCR. The V and J calls and the clone size are those of that table, but D and trimming were determined from the DNA. There are around 320,000 clones in the sample; 70% to 90% occur only once, and over 6% lies in the top ten. Sequenced: peripheral blood. This chain links TRBV29-1 with TRBJ2-3; 10 positions agree with TRBD1. The TCR sequence derives from a woman aged 25-40 years who had recovered from COVID-19. DNA for the CDR3: TGCAGCGTTGAAACCGGGACAGGGGTGGCGGGGGGCACAGATACGCAGTATTTT. As protein: CSVETGTGVAGGTDTQYF.